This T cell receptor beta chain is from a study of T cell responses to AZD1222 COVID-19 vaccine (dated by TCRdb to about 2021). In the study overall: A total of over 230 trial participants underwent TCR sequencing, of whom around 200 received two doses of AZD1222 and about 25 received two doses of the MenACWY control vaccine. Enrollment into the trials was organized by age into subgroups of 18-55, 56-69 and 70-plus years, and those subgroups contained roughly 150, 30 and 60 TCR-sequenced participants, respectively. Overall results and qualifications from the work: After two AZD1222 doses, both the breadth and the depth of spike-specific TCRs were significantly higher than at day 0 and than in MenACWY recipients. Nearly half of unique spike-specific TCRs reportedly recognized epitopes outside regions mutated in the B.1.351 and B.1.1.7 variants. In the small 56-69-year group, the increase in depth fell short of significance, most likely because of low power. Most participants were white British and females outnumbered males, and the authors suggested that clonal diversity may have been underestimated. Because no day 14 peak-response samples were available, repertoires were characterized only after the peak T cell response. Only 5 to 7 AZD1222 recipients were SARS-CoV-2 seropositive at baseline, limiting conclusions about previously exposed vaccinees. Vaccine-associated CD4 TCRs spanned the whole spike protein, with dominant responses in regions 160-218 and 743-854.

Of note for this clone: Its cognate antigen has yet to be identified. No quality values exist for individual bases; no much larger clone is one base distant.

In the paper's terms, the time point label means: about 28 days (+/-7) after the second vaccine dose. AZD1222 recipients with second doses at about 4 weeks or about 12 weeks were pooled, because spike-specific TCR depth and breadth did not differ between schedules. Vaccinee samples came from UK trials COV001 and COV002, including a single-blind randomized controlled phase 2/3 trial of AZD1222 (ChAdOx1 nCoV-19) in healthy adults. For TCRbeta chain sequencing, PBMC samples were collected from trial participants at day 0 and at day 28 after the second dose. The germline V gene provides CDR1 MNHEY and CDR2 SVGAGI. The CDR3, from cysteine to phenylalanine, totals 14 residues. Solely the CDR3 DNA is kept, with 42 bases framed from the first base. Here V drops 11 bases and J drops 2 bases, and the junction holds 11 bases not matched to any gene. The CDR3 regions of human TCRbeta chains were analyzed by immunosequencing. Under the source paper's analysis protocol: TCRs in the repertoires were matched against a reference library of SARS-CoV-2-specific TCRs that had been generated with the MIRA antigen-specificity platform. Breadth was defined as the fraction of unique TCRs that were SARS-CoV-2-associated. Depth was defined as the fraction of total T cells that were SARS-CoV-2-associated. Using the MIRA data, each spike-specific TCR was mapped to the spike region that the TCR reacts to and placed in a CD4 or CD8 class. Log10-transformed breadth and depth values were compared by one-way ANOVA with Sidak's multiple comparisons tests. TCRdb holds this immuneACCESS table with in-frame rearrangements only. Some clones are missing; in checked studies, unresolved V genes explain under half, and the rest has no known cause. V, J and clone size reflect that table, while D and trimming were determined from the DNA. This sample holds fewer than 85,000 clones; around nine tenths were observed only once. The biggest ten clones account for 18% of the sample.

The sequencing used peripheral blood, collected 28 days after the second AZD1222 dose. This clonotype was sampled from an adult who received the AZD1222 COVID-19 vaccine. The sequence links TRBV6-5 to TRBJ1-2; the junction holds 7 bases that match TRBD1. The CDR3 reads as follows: CAGSRQGGNYGYTF. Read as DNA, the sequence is TGTGCCGGATCCCGACAGGGTGGGAACTATGGCTACACCTTC.